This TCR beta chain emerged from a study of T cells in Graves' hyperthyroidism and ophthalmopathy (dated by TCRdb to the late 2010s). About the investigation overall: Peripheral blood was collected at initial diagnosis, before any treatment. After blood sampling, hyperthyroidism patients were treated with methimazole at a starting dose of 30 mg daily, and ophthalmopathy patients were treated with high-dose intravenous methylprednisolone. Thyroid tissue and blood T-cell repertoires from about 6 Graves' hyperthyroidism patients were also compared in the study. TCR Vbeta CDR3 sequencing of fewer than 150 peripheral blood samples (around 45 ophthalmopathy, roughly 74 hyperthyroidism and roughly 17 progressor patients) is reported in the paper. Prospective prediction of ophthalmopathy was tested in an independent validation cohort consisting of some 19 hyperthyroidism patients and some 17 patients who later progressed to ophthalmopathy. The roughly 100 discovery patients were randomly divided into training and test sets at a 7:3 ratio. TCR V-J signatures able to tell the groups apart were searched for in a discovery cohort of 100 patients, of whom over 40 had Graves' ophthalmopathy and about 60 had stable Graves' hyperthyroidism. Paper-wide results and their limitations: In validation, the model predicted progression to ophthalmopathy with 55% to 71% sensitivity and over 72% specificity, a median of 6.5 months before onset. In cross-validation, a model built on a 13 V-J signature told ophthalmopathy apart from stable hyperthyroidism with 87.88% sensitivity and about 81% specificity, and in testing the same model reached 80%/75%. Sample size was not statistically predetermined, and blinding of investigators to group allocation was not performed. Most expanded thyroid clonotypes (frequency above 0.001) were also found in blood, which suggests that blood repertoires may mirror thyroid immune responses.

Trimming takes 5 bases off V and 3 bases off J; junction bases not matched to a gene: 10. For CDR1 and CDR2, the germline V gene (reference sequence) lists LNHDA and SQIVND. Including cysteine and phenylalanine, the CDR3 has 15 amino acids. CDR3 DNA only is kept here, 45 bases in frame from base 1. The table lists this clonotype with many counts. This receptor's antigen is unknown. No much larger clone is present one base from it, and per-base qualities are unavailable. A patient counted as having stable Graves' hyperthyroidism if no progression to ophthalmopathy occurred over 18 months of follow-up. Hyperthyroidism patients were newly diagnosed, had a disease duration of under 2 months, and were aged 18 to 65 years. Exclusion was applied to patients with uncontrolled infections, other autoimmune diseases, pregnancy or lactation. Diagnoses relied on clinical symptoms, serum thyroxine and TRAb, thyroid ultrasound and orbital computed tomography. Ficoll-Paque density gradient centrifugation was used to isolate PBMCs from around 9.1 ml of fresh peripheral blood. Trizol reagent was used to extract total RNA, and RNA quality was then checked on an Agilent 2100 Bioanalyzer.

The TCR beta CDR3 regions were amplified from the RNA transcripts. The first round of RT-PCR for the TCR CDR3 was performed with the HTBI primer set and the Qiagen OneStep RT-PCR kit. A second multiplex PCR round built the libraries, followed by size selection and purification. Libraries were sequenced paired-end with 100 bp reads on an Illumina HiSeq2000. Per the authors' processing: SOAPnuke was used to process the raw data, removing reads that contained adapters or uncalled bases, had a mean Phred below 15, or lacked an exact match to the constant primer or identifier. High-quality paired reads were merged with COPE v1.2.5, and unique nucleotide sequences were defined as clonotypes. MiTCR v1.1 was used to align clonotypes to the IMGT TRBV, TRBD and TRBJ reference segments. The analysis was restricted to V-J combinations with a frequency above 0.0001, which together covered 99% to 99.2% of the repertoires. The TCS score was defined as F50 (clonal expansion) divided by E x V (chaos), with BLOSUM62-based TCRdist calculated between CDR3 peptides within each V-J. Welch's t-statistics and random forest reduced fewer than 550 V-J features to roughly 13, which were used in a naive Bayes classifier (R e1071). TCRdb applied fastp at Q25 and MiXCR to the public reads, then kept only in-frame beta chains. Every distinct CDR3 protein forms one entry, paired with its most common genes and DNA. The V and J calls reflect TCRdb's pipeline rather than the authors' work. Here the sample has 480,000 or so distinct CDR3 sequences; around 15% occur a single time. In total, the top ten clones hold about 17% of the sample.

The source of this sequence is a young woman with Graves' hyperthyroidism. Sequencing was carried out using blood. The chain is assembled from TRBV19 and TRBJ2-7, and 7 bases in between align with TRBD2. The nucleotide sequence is TGTGCCAGTAGTGTCCCAGGGCGGGAGTTCTACGAGCAGTACTTC. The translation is CASSVPGREFYEQYF.